This T cell receptor beta chain came from a study of blood T cell repertoires in COVID-19. For the study at large: COVID-19 samples, acute and convalescent, were from the United States, Italy and Spain. The cDNA or gDNA used as material had been derived from T cells, B-cell-depleted T cells, or PBMCs.

J was trimmed by 4 bases and V by 4 bases; bases with no gene match: 4. CDR1 is SGHTA, CDR2 FQGTGA, per germline. The CDR3 extends over 16 amino acids. In the original processing: Cell counts per sample came from amplifying reference gene primers. Using immunoSEQ multiplex PCR, the repertoire was profiled, and TCRdb retains in-frame clones only, with some absent. Clone size and V and J calls were adopted from that table, with D and trimming inferred from the DNA. The sample lists more than 150,000 clones, about 86% occurring once. The TCR was taken from a man between 60 and 75 years old with acute or convalescent COVID-19. The rearrangement uses TRBV7-3 and TRBJ2-2; 12 nucleotides match TRBD2. The sequenced sample was peripheral blood. The CDR3 spells CASSSGLAGSTGELFF. The CDR3 DNA is TGTGCCAGCAGCTCCGGACTAGCGGGATCCACCGGGGAGCTGTTTTTT.